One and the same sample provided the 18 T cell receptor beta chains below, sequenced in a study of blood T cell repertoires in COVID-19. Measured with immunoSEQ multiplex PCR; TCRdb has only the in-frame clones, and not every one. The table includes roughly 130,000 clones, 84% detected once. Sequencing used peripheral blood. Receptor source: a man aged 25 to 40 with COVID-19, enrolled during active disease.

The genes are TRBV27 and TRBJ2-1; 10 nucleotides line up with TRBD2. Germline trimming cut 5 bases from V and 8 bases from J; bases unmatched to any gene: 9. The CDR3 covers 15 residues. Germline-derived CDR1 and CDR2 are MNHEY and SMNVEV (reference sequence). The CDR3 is CASSAPSGSSYEQFF. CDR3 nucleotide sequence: TGTGCCAGCAGTGCGCCTAGCGGGAGTTCTTATGAGCAGTTCTTC.

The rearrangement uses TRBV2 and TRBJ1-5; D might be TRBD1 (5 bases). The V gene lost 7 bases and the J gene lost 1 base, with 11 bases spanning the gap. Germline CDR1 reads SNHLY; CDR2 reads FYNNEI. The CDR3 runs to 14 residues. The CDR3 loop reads CASIRGASNQPQHF. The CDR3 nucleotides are TGTGCCAGCATTAGGGGCGCCAGCAATCAGCCCCAGCATTTT.

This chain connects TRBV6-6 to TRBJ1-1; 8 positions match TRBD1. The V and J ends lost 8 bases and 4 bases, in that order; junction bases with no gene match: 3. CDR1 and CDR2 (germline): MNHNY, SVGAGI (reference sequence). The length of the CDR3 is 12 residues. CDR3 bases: TGTGCCAGCGACGACAGGGGCACTGAAGCTTTCTTT. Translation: CASDDRGTEAFF.

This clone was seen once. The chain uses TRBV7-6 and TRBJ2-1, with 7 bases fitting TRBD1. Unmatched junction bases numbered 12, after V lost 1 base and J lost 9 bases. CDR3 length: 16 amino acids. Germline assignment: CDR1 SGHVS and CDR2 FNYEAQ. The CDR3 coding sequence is TGTGCCAGCAGCTTAGACAGGGGCAGGGTTGGCGGTGAGCAGTTCTTC. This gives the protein CASSLDRGRVGGEQFF.

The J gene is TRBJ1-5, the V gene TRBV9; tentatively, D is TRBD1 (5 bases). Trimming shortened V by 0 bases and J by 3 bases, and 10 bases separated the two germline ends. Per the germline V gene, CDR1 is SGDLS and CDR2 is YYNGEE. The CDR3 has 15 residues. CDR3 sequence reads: CASSVEEGPNQPQHF. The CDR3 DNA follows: TGTGCCAGCAGCGTAGAGGAGGGACCCAATCAGCCCCAGCATTTT.

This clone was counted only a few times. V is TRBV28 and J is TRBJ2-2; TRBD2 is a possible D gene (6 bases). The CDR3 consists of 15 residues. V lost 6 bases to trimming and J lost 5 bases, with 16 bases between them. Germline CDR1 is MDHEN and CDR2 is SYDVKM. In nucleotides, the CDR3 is TGTGCCAGCAGGACCGGGGCGGGAAGGACCGGGGAGCTGTTTTTT. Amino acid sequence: CASRTGAGRTGELFF.

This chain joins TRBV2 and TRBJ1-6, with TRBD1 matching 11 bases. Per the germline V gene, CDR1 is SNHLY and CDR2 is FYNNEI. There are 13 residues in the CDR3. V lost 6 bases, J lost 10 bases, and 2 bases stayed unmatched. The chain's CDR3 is CASRGQGGSPLHF. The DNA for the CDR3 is TGTGCCAGCAGGGGACAGGGGGGATCACCCCTCCACTTT.

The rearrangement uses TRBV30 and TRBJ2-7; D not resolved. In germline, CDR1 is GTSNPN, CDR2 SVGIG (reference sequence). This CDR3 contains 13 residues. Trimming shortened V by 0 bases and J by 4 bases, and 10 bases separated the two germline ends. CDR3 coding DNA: TGTGCCTGGAGTGTGCAGGCCAGATACGAGCAGTACTTC. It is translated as CAWSVQARYEQYF.

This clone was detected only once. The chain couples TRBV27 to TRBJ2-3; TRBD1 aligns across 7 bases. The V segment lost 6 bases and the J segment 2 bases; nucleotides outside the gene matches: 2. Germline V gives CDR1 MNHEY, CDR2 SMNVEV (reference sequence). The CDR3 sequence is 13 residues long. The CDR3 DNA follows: TGTGCCAGCAGGACAGGGTTCACAGATACGCAGTATTTT. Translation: CASRTGFTDTQYF.

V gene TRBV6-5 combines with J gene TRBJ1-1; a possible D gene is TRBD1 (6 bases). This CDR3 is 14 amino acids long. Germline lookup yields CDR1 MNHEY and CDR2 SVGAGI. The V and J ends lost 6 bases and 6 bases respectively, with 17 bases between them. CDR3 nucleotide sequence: TGTGCCAGCAGGGTGGGTCAGGGGATAGCTGAAGCTTTCTTT. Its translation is CASRVGQGIAEAFF.

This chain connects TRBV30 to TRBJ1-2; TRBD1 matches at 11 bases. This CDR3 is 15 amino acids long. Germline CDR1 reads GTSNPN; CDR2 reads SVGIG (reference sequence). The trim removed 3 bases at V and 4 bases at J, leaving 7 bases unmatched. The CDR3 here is CAWSRGQGVTYGYTF. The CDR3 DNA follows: TGTGCCTGGAGCAGGGGACAGGGGGTTACCTATGGCTACACCTTC.

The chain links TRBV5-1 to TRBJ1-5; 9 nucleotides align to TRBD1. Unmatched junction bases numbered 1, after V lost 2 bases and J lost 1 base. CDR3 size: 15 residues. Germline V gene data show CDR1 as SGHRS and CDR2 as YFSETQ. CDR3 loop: CASSFGQGSNQPQHF. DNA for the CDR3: TGCGCCAGCAGCTTTGGACAGGGGAGCAATCAGCCCCAGCATTTT.

This chain's CDR3 is CASSQDGRGNTEAFF. The CDR3 region has the DNA TGCGCCAGCAGCCAAGATGGTAGGGGAAACACTGAAGCTTTCTTT. The chain carries TRBV4-1 and TRBJ1-1, with D possibly TRBD1 on 5 matching bases. The CDR3 is 15 amino acids. The V and J ends lost 0 bases and 2 bases respectively, with 10 bases between them. Germline V CDR1 and CDR2: MGHRA, YSYEKL.

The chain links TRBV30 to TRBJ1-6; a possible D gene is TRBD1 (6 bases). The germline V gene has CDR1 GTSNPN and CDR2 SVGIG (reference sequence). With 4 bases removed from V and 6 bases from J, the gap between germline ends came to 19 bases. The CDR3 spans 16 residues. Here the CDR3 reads CAWIDSSFRGNSPLHF. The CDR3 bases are TGTGCCTGGATTGACAGTTCCTTCAGGGGTAATTCACCCCTCCACTTT.

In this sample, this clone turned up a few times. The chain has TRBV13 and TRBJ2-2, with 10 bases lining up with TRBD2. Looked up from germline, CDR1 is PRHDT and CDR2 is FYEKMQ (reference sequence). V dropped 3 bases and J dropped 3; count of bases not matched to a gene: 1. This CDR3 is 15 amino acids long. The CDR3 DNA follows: TGTGCCAGCAGCTTGGGACTAGCGTACACCGGGGAGCTGTTTTTT. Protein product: CASSLGLAYTGELFF.

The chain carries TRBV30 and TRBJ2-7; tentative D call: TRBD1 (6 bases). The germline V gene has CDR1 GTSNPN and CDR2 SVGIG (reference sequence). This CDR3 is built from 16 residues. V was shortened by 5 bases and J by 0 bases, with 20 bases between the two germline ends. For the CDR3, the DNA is TGTGCCTGGGCAGTGGGGCTCGGACAGCTCTCCTACGAGCAGTACTTC. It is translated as CAWAVGLGQLSYEQYF.

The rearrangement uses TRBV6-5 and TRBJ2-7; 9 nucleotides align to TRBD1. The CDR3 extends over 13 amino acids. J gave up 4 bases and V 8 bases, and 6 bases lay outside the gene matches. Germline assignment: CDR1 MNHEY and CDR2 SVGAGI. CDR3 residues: CASGQGWSYEQYF. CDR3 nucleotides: TGTGCCAGCGGACAGGGGTGGTCTTACGAGCAGTACTTC.

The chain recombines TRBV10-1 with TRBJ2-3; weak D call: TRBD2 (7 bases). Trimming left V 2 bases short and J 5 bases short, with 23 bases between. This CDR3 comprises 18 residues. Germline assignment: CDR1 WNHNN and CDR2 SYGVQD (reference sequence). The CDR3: CASSEQVRSRGARDTQYF. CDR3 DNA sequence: TGCGCCAGCAGTGAGCAAGTTCGGAGTCGGGGGGCGAGAGATACGCAGTATTTT.